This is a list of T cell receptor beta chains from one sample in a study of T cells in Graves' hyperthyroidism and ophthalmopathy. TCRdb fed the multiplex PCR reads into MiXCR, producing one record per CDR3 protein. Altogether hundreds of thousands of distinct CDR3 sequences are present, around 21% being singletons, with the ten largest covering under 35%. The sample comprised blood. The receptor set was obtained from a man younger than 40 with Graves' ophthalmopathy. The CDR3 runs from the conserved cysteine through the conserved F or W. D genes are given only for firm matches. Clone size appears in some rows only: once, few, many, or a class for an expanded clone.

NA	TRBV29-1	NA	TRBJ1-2	TGCAGCGTTCCTCATGAAAACTATGGCTACACCTTC	CSVPHENYGYTF
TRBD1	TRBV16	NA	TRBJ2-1	TGTGCCAGCAGCCAAGGACAGGGGCAGTTCTTC	CASSQGQGQFF
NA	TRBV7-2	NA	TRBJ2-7	TGTGCCAGCAGCTCTCCGGGACTCACCTACGAGCAGTACTTC	CASSSPGLTYEQYF
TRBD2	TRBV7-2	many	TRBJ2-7	TGTGCCAGCAGCTTACAGCGGGGCAGCTCCTACGAGCAGTACTTC	CASSLQRGSSYEQYF
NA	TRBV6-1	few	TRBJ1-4	TGTGCAAGCGGGGCAGGCCGGGCAACTAATGAAAAACTGTTTTTT	CASGAGRATNEKLFF
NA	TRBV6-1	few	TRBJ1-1	TGTGCCATAACTATCCCATCCCGGTGGCTGATGAACACTGAAGCTTTCTTT	CAITIPSRWLMNTEAFF
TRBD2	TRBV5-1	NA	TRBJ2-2	TGCGCCAGCAGCTCTCTAGCGGGAGGGCCCGGGGAGCTGTTTTTT	CASSSLAGGPGELFF
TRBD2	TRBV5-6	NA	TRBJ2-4	TGTGCCAGTCGGACTAGCGGAGCCAAAAACATTCAGTACTTC	CASRTSGAKNIQYF
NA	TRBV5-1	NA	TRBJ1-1	TGCGCCAGCACCCCGGGAAGGGTAGGGACTGAAGCTTTCTTT	CASTPGRVGTEAFF
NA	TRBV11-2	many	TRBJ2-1	TGTGCCAGCAGCAGCGACGGTGGGAACTACAATGAGCAGTTCTTC	CASSSDGGNYNEQFF
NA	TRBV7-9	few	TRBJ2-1	TGTGCCAGCAGCTCCGCACGGAGCTCCTACAATGAGCAGTTCTTC	CASSSARSSYNEQFF
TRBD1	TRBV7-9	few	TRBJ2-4	TGTGCCAGCAGCCCAACAACAGGGGGCGCCGGCAAAAACATTCAGTACTTC	CASSPTTGGAGKNIQYF
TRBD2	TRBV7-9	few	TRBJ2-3	TGTGCCAGCAGCGGCAATACCCCCCCGGGGGGAGCAACGCAGTATTTT	CASSGNTPPGGATQYF
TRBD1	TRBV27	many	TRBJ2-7	TGTGCCAGCAAACAGGGGTCGAGCTCCTACGAGCAGTACTTC	CASKQGSSSYEQYF
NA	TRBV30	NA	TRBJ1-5	TGTGCCTGGGGACAGATTCCGCCTCTTTATAGCAATCAGCCCCAGCATTTT	CAWGQIPPLYSNQPQHF
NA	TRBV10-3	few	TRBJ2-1	TGTGCCATCAGTGGTCGTCCTACGAATGAGCAGTTCTTC	CAISGRPTNEQFF
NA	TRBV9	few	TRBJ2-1	TGTGCCAGCAGCGTGGACGTTTTTAGAGATGAGCAGTTCTTC	CASSVDVFRDEQFF
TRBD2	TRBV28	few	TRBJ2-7	TGTGCCAGCAGGACACGCGGGGGGCAGTACTTC	CASRTRGGQYF
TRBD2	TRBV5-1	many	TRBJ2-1	TGCGCCAGCAGCTTAGAAGCGGGAGGGCACAATGAGCAGTTCTTC	CASSLEAGGHNEQFF
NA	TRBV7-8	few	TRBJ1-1	TGTGCCAGCAGCTTAGTGCAGGGCTCGAACACTGAAGCTTTCTTT	CASSLVQGSNTEAFF
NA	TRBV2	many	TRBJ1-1	TGTGCCAGGACTGCCGTGGGAAACACTGAAGCTTTCTTT	CARTAVGNTEAFF
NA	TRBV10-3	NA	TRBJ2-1	TGTGCCATCAGTTTGGGGGTATACAATGAGCAGTTCTTC	CAISLGVYNEQFF
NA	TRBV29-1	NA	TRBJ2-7	TGCAGCGGACGAGATGGACCCCACGAGCAGTACTTC	CSGRDGPHEQYF
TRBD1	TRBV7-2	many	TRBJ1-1	TGTGCCAGCAGCCTCCGTGGGATAGGGACAGCACCTGAAGCTTTCTTT	CASSLRGIGTAPEAFF
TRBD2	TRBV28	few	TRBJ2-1	TGTGCCAGCAGTTTCCCGCGAGGGCTAGCGGGAATGAACAATGAGCAGTTCTTC	CASSFPRGLAGMNNEQFF
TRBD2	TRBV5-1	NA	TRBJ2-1	TGCGCCAGCAGCCGAGCGGGAGGAGGTGAGCAGTTCTTC	CASSRAGGGEQFF
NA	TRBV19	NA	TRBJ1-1	TGTGCCAGTAGTATAGCCAGGAACACTGAAGCTTTCTTT	CASSIARNTEAFF
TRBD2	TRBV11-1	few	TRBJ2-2	TGTGCCAGCACCTACCCCCCTGGGACTAGCGGGGCGCCCAACACCGGGGAGCTGTTTTTT	CASTYPPGTSGAPNTGELFF
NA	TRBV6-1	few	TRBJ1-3	TGTGCCAGCAGTGGGGGACGGCGAAACACCATATATTTT	CASSGGRRNTIYF
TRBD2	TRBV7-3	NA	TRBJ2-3	TGTGCCAGCAGCACTGGACTAGCGGGCCTCACAGATACGCAGTATTTT	CASSTGLAGLTDTQYF
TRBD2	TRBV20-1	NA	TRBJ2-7	TGCAGTGCTACCTCCGGGACTAGGTCCTACGAGCAGTACTTC	CSATSGTRSYEQYF
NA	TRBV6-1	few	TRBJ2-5	TGTGCCAGCAGTGAATTGGAGAGCCAAGAGACCCAGTACTTC	CASSELESQETQYF
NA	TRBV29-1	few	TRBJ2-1	TGCAGCGTTGAGGGGTCGACACAAAGCTACAATGAGCAGTTCTTC	CSVEGSTQSYNEQFF
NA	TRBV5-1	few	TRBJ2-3	TGCGCCAGCAGCTTGTTACAGGGTCCGACAGATACGCAGTATTTT	CASSLLQGPTDTQYF
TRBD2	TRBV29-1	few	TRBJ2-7	TGCAGCGTTTTTCTCAGCGGGACCTACGAGCAGTACTTC	CSVFLSGTYEQYF
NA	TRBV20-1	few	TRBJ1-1	TGCAGTGCTAGAGATATAAGGGGTGGAGACACTGAAGCTTTCTTT	CSARDIRGGDTEAFF
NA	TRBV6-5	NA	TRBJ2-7	TGTGCCAGCAGTTCCCTGTCCCCTGGCGGGACAACCCACGAGCAGTACTTC	CASSSLSPGGTTHEQYF
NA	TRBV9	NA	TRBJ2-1	TGTGCCAGCAGCCCTATGGCAGGGAGCTCCTACAATGAGCAGTTCTTC	CASSPMAGSSYNEQFF
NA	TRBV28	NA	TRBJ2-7	TGTGCCAGCAGTTTCTTAGCGGTGACCTACGAGCAGTACTTC	CASSFLAVTYEQYF
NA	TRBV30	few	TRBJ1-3	TGTGCCTGGAGTGAGGCGGGGGGGCTCTACTCTGGAAACACCATATATTTT	CAWSEAGGLYSGNTIYF
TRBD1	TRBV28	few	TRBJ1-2	TGTGCCAGCCGATCTTCGACAGGGGCCAAGGGTGGCTACACCTTC	CASRSSTGAKGGYTF
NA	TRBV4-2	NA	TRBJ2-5	TGTGCCAGCAGCCTGTATCAGGGAGATGACGAGACCCAGTACTTC	CASSLYQGDDETQYF
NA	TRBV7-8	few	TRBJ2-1	TGTGCCAGCAGCTTAAAAAGCGGGACAGTCTACAATGAGCAGTTCTTC	CASSLKSGTVYNEQFF
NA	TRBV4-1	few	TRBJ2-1	TGCGCCAGCAGCCAAGATCTAACCCGAGGGAATGAGCAGTTCTTC	CASSQDLTRGNEQFF
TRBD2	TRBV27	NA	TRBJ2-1	TGTGCCAGCAGTCCGCTAGCGGGGATATACAATGAGCAGTTCTTC	CASSPLAGIYNEQFF
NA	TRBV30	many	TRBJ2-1	TGTGCCTGGGGACCCCCAGGTAATGAGCAGTTCTTC	CAWGPPGNEQFF
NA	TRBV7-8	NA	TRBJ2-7	TGTGCCAGCAGCTTAGCCCCAGGACTTTCCTACGAGCAGTACTTC	CASSLAPGLSYEQYF
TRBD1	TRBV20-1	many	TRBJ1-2	TGCAGTGCTAGTCAACAGGGGCTGGGCTACACCTTC	CSASQQGLGYTF
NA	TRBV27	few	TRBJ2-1	TGTGCCAGCCTACTTCTGCTCGGGACTCTGAATGAGCAGTTCTTC	CASLLLLGTLNEQFF
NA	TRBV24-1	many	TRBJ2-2	TGTGCCACCAGTGAGAGGACGACCGGGGAGCTGTTTTTT	CATSERTTGELFF
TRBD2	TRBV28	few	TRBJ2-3	TGTGCCAGCAGTACTCCCCGGGGGGGTAATACGCAGTATTTT	CASSTPRGGNTQYF
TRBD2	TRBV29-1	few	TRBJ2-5	TGCAGCGCCGCCGGGACTAGCGCGGCAGAGACCCAGTACTTC	CSAAGTSAAETQYF